The 22 T cell receptor beta chains reported below all come from one sample, sequenced in a study of control samples from healthy donors and cancer patients (dated by TCRdb to about 2020). The method behind the library was the immunoSEQ multiplex PCR assay. TCRdb re-hosts the immuneACCESS table, in-frame sequences only. Its copies lack some clones; in the studies checked, an unresolved V gene accounts for under half of them, and the cause for the rest is not known. The sample contains fewer than 60,000 clones, 95% of them found a single time. The ten largest clonotypes hold about 2.4% of the sample. Material for sequencing was blood. Receptors were obtained from a man younger than 40 in good health.

This clone was seen once. The chain carries TRBV28 and TRBJ1-5; TRBD1 aligns across 9 bases. Trimming took 5 bases from V and 3 from J; bases not matched to a gene: 8. The CDR3 extends over 16 amino acids. Germline lookup yields CDR1 MDHEN and CDR2 SYDVKM. CDR3 protein: CASSPRQGGNNQPQHF. The CDR3, as DNA: TGTGCCAGCAGTCCCAGACAGGGGGGAAACAATCAGCCCCAGCATTTT.

The rearrangement joins TRBV9 to TRBJ2-1; TRBD1 agrees at 7 bases. V shed 2 bases, J shed 5 bases, and the junction held 4 bases outside the gene matches. The V gene's germline CDR1 is SGDLS and CDR2 YYNGEE. The CDR3 consists of 14 residues. CDR3 sequence reads: CASSVGDRDNEQFF. CDR3 bases: TGTGCCAGCAGCGTCGGGGACAGAGACAATGAGCAGTTCTTC. Supplemented by reference TRBV9 and TRBJ2-1, the full variable domain reads DSGVTQTPKHLITATGQRVTLRCSPRSGDLSVYWYQQSLDQGLQFLIQYYNGEERAKGNILERFSAQQFPDLHSELNLSSLELGDSALYFCASSVGDRDNEQFFGPGTRLTVL.

The chain recombines TRBV30 with TRBJ1-6; TRBD1 aligns across 8 bases. Looked up from germline, CDR1 is GTSNPN and CDR2 is SVGIG (reference sequence). This CDR3 is built from 13 residues. V dropped 4 bases and J dropped 7; count of bases not matched to a gene: 3. The CDR3 DNA follows: TGTGCCTGGACAGGGGGCGGAAATTCACCCCTCCACTTT. This translates into CAWTGGGNSPLHF. Full variable domain (outside the CDR3, taken from reference TRBV30 and TRBJ1-6): SQTIHQWPATLVQPVGSPLSLECTVEGTSNPNLYWYRQAAGRGLQLLFYSVGIGQISSEVPQNLSASRPQDRQFILSSKKLLLSDSGFYLCAWTGGGNSPLHFGNGTRLTVT.

The V gene is TRBV9, the J gene TRBJ2-5; TRBD2 aligns across 9 bases. V was pared by 4 bases and J by 2 bases, with 9 bases of the junction left unmatched. The length of the CDR3 is 16 residues. Germline CDR1 and CDR2: SGDLS and YYNGEE. This chain's CDR3 is CASSSYSGSRQETQYF. The CDR3 DNA sequence: TGTGCCAGCAGCTCGTATAGCGGGAGCAGGCAAGAGACCCAGTACTTC.

This clone appeared once. This chain uses TRBV5-1 with TRBJ2-1; 9 nucleotides agree with TRBD2. V lost 5 bases, J lost 4 bases, and 1 base stayed unmatched. The CDR3 sequence is 13 residues long. CDR1 is SGHRS, CDR2 YFSETQ, per germline. The CDR3 region has the DNA TGCGCCAGCAGGAGCGGGGGGTACAATGAGCAGTTCTTC. It translates to CASRSGGYNEQFF.

This clone was picked up one time. V and J are TRBV5-4 and TRBJ2-7; TRBD1 matches at 7 bases. CDR3 length equals 14 residues. Germline values: CDR1 SGHNT, CDR2 YYREEE (reference sequence). Trimming took 4 bases from V and 2 from J; bases not matched to a gene: 6. CDR3 residues: CASSENRGTYEQYF. The CDR3 bases are TGTGCCAGCAGCGAGAACAGGGGAACCTACGAGCAGTACTTC.

Details on this clone: Other DNA sequences in this specimen translate into the identical CDR3. The chain employs TRBV6-5 and TRBJ1-1; D remains ambiguous. Per the germline V gene, CDR1 is MNHEY and CDR2 is SVGAGI. The CDR3 has 14 amino acids. V lost 0 bases and J 1 base, leaving 6 bases between the germline ends. The CDR3 nucleotides read TGTGCCAGCAGTTACTCGAGTTCGAACACTGAAGCTTTCTTT. Translating it yields CASSYSSSNTEAFF.

V is TRBV5-1 and J is TRBJ1-2; the D gene is possibly TRBD1 (5 bases). The V gene's germline CDR1 is SGHRS and CDR2 YFSETQ. This CDR3 region has 15 residues. With 3 bases removed from V and 7 bases from J, the gap between germline ends came to 19 bases. CDR3 nucleotides: TGCGCCAGCAGCTCTGCCCCGGGCAGCGGGGGTGGCTACACCTTC. It is translated as CASSSAPGSGGGYTF.

The chain uses TRBV28 and TRBJ1-4; TRBD1 matches at 8 bases. CDR1 is MDHEN and CDR2 is SYDVKM in the germline V gene. After removal of 6 bases from V and 0 bases from J, the junction contained 3 bases not matched to a gene. The CDR3 contains 15 residues. The CDR3 DNA is TGTGCCAGCAGGGACAGGGCCTCAACTAATGAAAAACTGTTTTTT. This gives the protein CASRDRASTNEKLFF.

This clone is a singleton in its sample. The V gene is TRBV18, the J gene TRBJ1-2, with 7 bases fitting TRBD1. The J segment lost 4 bases and the V segment lost 4 bases, leaving 6 bases of the junction unmatched. Germline V CDR1 and CDR2: KGHSH, LQKENI. This CDR3 comprises 14 residues. CDR3: CASSHDRDGYGYTF. The CDR3 bases are TGTGCCAGCTCACACGACAGGGACGGCTATGGCTACACCTTC. The complete variable domain, with remaining parts taken from reference TRBV18 and TRBJ1-2, reads NAGVMQNPRHLVRRRGQEARLRCSPMKGHSHVYWYRQLPEEGLKFMVYLQKENIIDESGMPKERFSAEFPKEGPSILRIQQVVRGDSAAYFCASSHDRDGYGYTFGSGTRLTVV.

This clone was observed a single time. The chain has TRBV6-2 or TRBV6-3 and TRBJ2-3; TRBD2 matches 13 bases. CDR1 and CDR2 from the germline V gene are MNHEY and SVGEGT. The CDR3 has 15 residues. Unmatched junction bases numbered 4, after V lost 5 bases and J lost 5 bases. Here the CDR3 DNA reads TGTGCCAGCAGTCCAGGGACTAGCGGGAAAGATACGCAGTATTTT. The encoded protein is CASSPGTSGKDTQYF.

The chain combines TRBV6-2 or TRBV6-3 with TRBJ2-3; 12 positions agree with TRBD2. The V gene end was trimmed by 4 bases and the J gene end by 5 bases; junction bases not matched to a gene: 4. Germline CDR1 and CDR2: MNHEY and SVGEGT. CDR3 size: 15 residues. In nucleotides, the CDR3 is TGTGCCAGCAGTTCGACTAGCGGGAGCGTAGATACGCAGTATTTT. Protein sequence: CASSSTSGSVDTQYF.

The rearrangement joins TRBV3-1 (or the pseudogene TRBV3-2) to TRBJ2-7; D possibly uses TRBD1 or TRBD2 (5 bases each). CDR1 is LGHDT and CDR2 is YNNKEL in the germline V gene (reference sequence). The CDR3 length is 14 residues. V lost 4 bases and J lost 2, with 12 bases in between. CDR3 sequence (DNA): TGTGCCAGCAGCCCCGGGACGCTTACCTACGAGCAGTACTTC. Amino acid sequence: CASSPGTLTYEQYF.

The chain employs TRBV7-6 and TRBJ2-3; 10 nucleotides line up with TRBD2. CDR1 is SGHVS and CDR2 is FNYEAQ in the germline V gene. J gave up 1 base and V 5 bases, and 6 bases lay outside the gene matches. The CDR3 contains 16 residues. The CDR3 loop is CASSPTSGQGTDTQYF. The CDR3 DNA follows: TGTGCCAGCAGCCCGACTAGCGGGCAAGGCACAGATACGCAGTATTTT.

The chain carries TRBV5-3 and TRBJ2-7, with D possibly being TRBD1 (6 bases). TRBV5-3 carries the ORF label, with uncertain function. With 7 bases removed from V and 3 bases from J, the gap between germline ends came to 23 bases. This CDR3 region has 16 residues. The CDR3 is CAREPFRLGADYEQYF. The CDR3, as DNA: TGTGCCAGAGAGCCTTTTCGGTTGGGGGCGGACTACGAGCAGTACTTC.

The genes are TRBV27 and TRBJ1-1; D perhaps matches TRBD1 (5 bases). This CDR3 comprises 14 residues. V was clipped by 6 bases and J by 4 bases, with 15 bases between them. In germline, CDR1 is MNHEY, CDR2 SMNVEV (reference sequence). The CDR3 region has the DNA TGTGCCAGCAGCGCTCTCGTGGGGGGCACTGAAGCTTTCTTT. Amino acid sequence: CASSALVGGTEAFF.

The chain is built from TRBV5-4 and TRBJ2-7; D is possibly TRBD2 (7 bases). There are 15 residues in the CDR3. Germline V gives CDR1 SGHNT, CDR2 YYREEE (reference sequence). The ends were cut back, 0 bases at V and 4 bases at J, with 14 bases in the middle. CDR3 loop: CASSLAARGGYEQYF. CDR3 DNA sequence: TGTGCCAGCAGCTTGGCCGCCAGGGGAGGGTACGAGCAGTACTTC.

J is TRBJ2-1 and V is TRBV19; D unresolved. The CDR3 runs to 13 residues. Trimming cost V 6 bases and J 7 bases, with 13 bases left between them. Germline V lookup: CDR1 LNHDA, CDR2 SQIVND (reference sequence). The CDR3 nucleotides are TGTGCCAGTAGACCCGACGCGACAAATGAGCAGTTCTTC. Its protein product is CASRPDATNEQFF.

The chain links TRBV5-8 to TRBJ2-2; 10 bases match TRBD2. The junction had 5 bases not matched to a gene; V was cut back by 2 bases and J by 4 bases. CDR1 is SGHTS, CDR2 YDEGEE, per germline. The CDR3 runs to 16 residues. CDR3 residues: CASSLPGLALTGELFF. The CDR3 coding sequence is TGTGCCAGCAGCTTACCGGGACTAGCGCTCACCGGGGAGCTGTTTTTT.

The rearrangement uses TRBV9 and TRBJ2-1; 8 bases line up with TRBD2. The CDR3 is 14 amino acids. The trim removed 0 bases at V and 7 bases at J, leaving 3 bases unmatched. The germline V gene has CDR1 SGDLS and CDR2 YYNGEE. This chain's CDR3 is CASSVGPGGNEQFF. The CDR3 nucleotides are TGTGCCAGCAGCGTAGGGCCGGGAGGGAATGAGCAGTTCTTC.

This chain connects TRBV4-1 to TRBJ1-5, with 8 bases that match TRBD1. Germline loops: CDR1 MGHRA, CDR2 YSYEKL. The ends lost 4 bases at V and 4 bases at J; junction bases unmatched: 12. This CDR3 is built from 17 residues. The CDR3 DNA sequence: TGCGCCAGCAGCCTTTTTGAGGACAGGGTTAGAAATCAGCCCCAGCATTTT. This gives the protein CASSLFEDRVRNQPQHF.

This chain uses TRBV14 with TRBJ2-5, with TRBD1 matching over 7 bases. CDR1 is SGHDN, CDR2 FVKESK, per germline. The CDR3 spans 14 residues. The junction had 6 bases not matched to a gene; V was cut back by 4 bases and J by 4 bases. The CDR3 DNA reads TGTGCCAGCAGCCCCGACAGGGTTGGAGAGACCCAGTACTTC. Amino acid sequence: CASSPDRVGETQYF.